The 12 T cell receptor beta chains below all came from one sample that was sequenced in a study of blood T cell repertoires in COVID-19. Method: immunoSEQ multiplex PCR; TCRdb's copy keeps in-frame clones and lacks some. The sample holds some 220,000 clones, around 80% seen once. The sequencing sample was made of peripheral blood. All receptors come from a woman aged 70-85 years with acute or convalescent COVID-19.

The chain combines TRBV9 with TRBJ1-4, with TRBD1 as a possible D gene (5 bases). This CDR3 has 16 amino acids. CDR1 is SGDLS and CDR2 is YYNGEE in the germline V gene. V was clipped by 0 bases and J by 4 bases, with 13 bases between them. The CDR3 DNA reads as TGTGCCAGCAGCGTAGGGCAGGGCCTCCGTAATGAAAAACTGTTTTTT. Translating it yields CASSVGQGLRNEKLFF.

The chain joins TRBV6-5 to TRBJ2-5, with 7 positions matching TRBD2. V lost 9 bases, J lost 1 base, and 8 bases stayed unmatched. The CDR3 length is 14 residues. In germline, CDR1 is MNHEY, CDR2 SVGAGI. This CDR3 is CASRLAPGQETQYF. In DNA form, the CDR3 reads TGTGCCAGTAGACTAGCTCCAGGCCAAGAGACCCAGTACTTC.

The chain links TRBV19 to TRBJ1-2; 7 bases agree with TRBD1. The germline CDR1 and CDR2 sequences are LNHDA and SQIVND (reference sequence). Germline trimming cut 6 bases from V and 5 bases from J; bases unmatched to any gene: 12. The CDR3 contains 15 residues. In nucleotides, the CDR3 is TGTGCCAGTAGGATACCAACAGGGGACCCATATGGCTACACCTTC. Translated: CASRIPTGDPYGYTF.

The J gene is TRBJ2-1, the V gene TRBV24-1; D may be TRBD1 (7 bases). The CDR3 consists of 11 residues. Germline V CDR1 and CDR2: KGHDR, SFDVKD. V gave up 10 bases and J gave up 9 bases, with 12 bases separating them. This CDR3 reads CATDQGGEQFF. The CDR3, as DNA: TGTGCCACGGATCAGGGGGGTGAGCAGTTCTTC.

J is TRBJ1-6 and V is TRBV4-2; possibly TRBD1 for D (6 bases). Germline CDR1 and CDR2: LGHNA and YNFKEQ. V was clipped by 0 bases and J by 5 bases, with 14 bases between them. The CDR3 is 17 amino acids. The CDR3 sequence is CASSQDPGAGDNSPLHF. The CDR3 DNA sequence: TGTGCCAGCAGCCAAGATCCCGGCGCAGGGGATAATTCACCCCTCCACTTT.

This clone was detected only once. The V call is TRBV7-2, the J call TRBJ2-1; 7 bases are shared with TRBD1. Germline CDR1 is SGHTA and CDR2 is FQGNSA. The CDR3 consists of 15 residues. The ends lost 5 bases at V and 5 bases at J; junction bases unmatched: 9. The CDR3 sequence is CASSPPGTANNEQFF. In DNA form, the CDR3 reads TGTGCCAGCAGCCCCCCCGGGACAGCCAACAATGAGCAGTTCTTC.

CDR3: CASSMSGGGIQETQYF. The CDR3 bases are TGTGCCAGCAGCATGTCGGGCGGGGGGATCCAAGAGACCCAGTACTTC. This chain connects TRBV5-5 to TRBJ2-5; 8 bases align to TRBD2. J gave up 1 base and V 4 bases, and 9 bases lay outside the gene matches. Germline V gene data show CDR1 as SGHKS and CDR2 as YYEKEE (reference sequence). This CDR3 has 16 residues.

The genes are TRBV4-1 and TRBJ2-2; TRBD2 aligns across 8 bases. The CDR3 has 15 amino acids. J gave up 6 bases and V 6 bases, and 9 bases lay outside the gene matches. Germline V gene data show CDR1 as MGHRA and CDR2 as YSYEKL. CDR3 bases: TGCGCCAGCAGTAAGGAGTCCGGGGGGGCCGGGGAGCTGTTTTTT. This codes for CASSKESGGAGELFF.

The J gene is TRBJ2-5, the V gene TRBV10-1; D unclear. TRBJ2-7 explains the end of the DNA better; the J call may be wrong. The CDR3 contains 16 residues. The germline V gene has CDR1 WNHNN and CDR2 SYGVQD (reference sequence). The CDR3 spells CASNDCGGDVSYEQYF. CDR3 DNA: TGCGCCAGCAATGACTGCGGTGGCGACGTCTCCTACGAGCAGTACTTC.

This clone was detected only a few times. The V gene is TRBV7-8, the J gene TRBJ1-3, with 7 bases matching TRBD1. The length of the CDR3 is 14 residues. V gave up 4 bases and J gave up 0 bases; unmatched junction bases: 0. CDR1 and CDR2 (germline): SGHVS, FQNEAQ. In DNA form, the CDR3 reads TGTGCCAGCAGCTACAGGGGCTCTGGAAACACCATATATTTT. Encoded protein: CASSYRGSGNTIYF. Complete variable domain (other parts from reference TRBV7-8 and TRBJ1-3): GAGVSQSPRYKVAKRGQDVALRCDPISGHVSLFWYQQALGQGPEFLTYFQNEAQLDKSGLPSDRFFAERPEGSVSTLKIQRTQQEDSAVYLCASSYRGSGNTIYFGEGSWLTVV.

The chain combines TRBV9 with TRBJ2-1, with D possibly being TRBD1 (5 bases). Germline V gene lookup returns CDR1 SGDLS and CDR2 YYNGEE. V was clipped by 2 bases and J by 4 bases, with 10 bases between them. This CDR3 has 14 amino acids. CDR3 bases: TGTGCCAGCAGCGTCGACAGCCTGTACAATGAGCAGTTCTTC. Translating gives CASSVDSLYNEQFF.

For the CDR3, the DNA is TGTGCCATCAATACCGCGGGAGTGGGAGAGACCCAGTACTTC. Protein product: CAINTAGVGETQYF. The gene calls are TRBV10-3 and TRBJ2-5; 7 bases map to TRBD2. V dropped 7 bases and J dropped 4; count of bases not matched to a gene: 9. Germline CDR1 and CDR2: ENHRY and SYGVKD. CDR3 length equals 14 residues.